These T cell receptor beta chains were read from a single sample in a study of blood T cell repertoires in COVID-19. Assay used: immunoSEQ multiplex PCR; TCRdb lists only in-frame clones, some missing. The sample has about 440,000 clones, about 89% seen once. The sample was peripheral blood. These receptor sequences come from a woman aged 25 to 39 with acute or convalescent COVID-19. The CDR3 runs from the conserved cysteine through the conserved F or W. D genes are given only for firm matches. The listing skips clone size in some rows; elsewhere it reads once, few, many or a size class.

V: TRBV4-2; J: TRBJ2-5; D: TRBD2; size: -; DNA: TGTGCCAGCAGCCAGGGGGTCAGCGGGGGCTCCGAGACCCAGTACTTC; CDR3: CASSQGVSGGSETQYF
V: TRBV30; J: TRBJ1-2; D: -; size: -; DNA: TGTGCCTGGAGCATGACCGACAGCCCCTATGGCTACACCTTC; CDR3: CAWSMTDSPYGYTF
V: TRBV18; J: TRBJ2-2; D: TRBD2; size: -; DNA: TGTGCCAGCTCACCATCTAGCGGCCAGAACACCGGGGAGCTGTTTTTT; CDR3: CASSPSSGQNTGELFF
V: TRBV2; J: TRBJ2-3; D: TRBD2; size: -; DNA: TGTGCCAGCAGTAACCTACTAGCGGGGGGGCAAGATACGCAGTATTTT; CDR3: CASSNLLAGGQDTQYF
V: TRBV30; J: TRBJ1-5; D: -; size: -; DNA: TGTGCCTGGAGTGTACCGGGACTCAACAATCAGCCCCAGCATTTT; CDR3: CAWSVPGLNNQPQHF
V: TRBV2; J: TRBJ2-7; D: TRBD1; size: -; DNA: TGTGCCGCCGGTAGGCAGGGGGTCTACGAGCAGTACTTC; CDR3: CAAGRQGVYEQYF
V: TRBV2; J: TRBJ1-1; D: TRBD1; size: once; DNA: TGTGCCAGCAGTACGACAGGGGGTGAAGCTTTCTTT; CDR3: CASSTTGGEAFF
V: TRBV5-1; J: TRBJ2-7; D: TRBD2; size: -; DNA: TGCGCCAGCAGCTTTTCGCAGGGAGGGAACGAGCAGTACTTC; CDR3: CASSFSQGGNEQYF
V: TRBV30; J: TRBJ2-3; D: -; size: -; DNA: TGTGCCTGGAGTGTACGCTCGGGGGAAAATACGCAGTATTTT; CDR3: CAWSVRSGENTQYF
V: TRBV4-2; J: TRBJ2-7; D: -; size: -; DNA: TGTGCCAGCAGCCAAGGCGTACGCCGGGAGCAGTACTTC; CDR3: CASSQGVRREQYF
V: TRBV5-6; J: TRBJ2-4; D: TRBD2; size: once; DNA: TGTGCCAGCAGCTTTCGGGCTAGCGGGGTCGTGGCCAAAAACATTCAGTACTTC; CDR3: CASSFRASGVVAKNIQYF
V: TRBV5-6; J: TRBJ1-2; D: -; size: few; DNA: TGTGCCAGCAGCAGGGTGCGAGGACTTCCTGCTAACTATGGCTACACCTTC; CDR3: CASSRVRGLPANYGYTF
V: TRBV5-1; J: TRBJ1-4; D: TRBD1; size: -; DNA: TGCCCGCAGCATGTGGACAGGCGGGAAAAACTGTTTTTT; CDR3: CPQHVDRREKLFF
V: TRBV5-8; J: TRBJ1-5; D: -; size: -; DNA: TGTGCCAGCAGCTTGGGGTTCGGGGTCATCAATCAGCCCCAGCATTTT; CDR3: CASSLGFGVINQPQHF
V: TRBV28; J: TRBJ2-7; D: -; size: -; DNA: TGTGCCAGCAGCCTCCAGGGGCCGGGCTCCTACGAGCAGTACTTC; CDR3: CASSLQGPGSYEQYF
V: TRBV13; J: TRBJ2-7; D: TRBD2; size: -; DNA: TGTGCCAGCAGCTTAGGACTAGCGGGGGGCCGAAACTCCTACGAGCAGTACTTC; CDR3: CASSLGLAGGRNSYEQYF
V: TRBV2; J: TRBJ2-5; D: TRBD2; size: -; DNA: TGTGCCAGCAGTGGGACTAGCGGGGGGGAGACCCAGTACTTC; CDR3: CASSGTSGGETQYF
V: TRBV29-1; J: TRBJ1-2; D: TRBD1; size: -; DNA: TGCAGCGTTGCCACCGCGACAGGGAACTATGGCTACACCTTC; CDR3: CSVATATGNYGYTF
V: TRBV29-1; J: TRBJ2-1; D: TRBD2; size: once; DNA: TGCAGCGTTGAGGCTCCCCGGGGGGGTAAGGGCAATGAGCAGTTCTTC; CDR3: CSVEAPRGGKGNEQFF
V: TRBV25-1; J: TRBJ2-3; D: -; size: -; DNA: TGTGCCAGCAGATACGAGGAGAACACAGATACGCAGTATTTT; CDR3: CASRYEENTDTQYF
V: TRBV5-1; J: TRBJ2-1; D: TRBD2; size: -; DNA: TGCGCCAGCAGCTTGAGGACTAGCGGGGGAATGAATGAGCAGTTCTTC; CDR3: CASSLRTSGGMNEQFF
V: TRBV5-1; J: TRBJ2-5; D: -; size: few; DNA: TGCGCCAGCAGCCCCCGGAGGGTGACGGGGTTTGGCCAAGAGACCCAGTACTTC; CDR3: CASSPRRVTGFGQETQYF
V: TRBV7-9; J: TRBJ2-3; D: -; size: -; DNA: TGTGCCAGCAGGGTCTCAGGGGGGATTGTGGATACGCAGTATTTT; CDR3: CASRVSGGIVDTQYF
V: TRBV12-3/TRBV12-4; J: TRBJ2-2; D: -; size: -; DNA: TGTGCCAGCAGTTTCTCAGTGACCGGGGAGCTGTTTTTT; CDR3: CASSFSVTGELFF